What follows describes a single T cell receptor beta chain. No DNA is given; TCRdb re-called the 5' RACE reads and lists each CDR3 protein once. The sample table sets out 85,000 to 110,000 distinct CDR3 sequences. Germline V gene sequence: CDR1 SQVTM, CDR2 ANQGSEA. The CDR3 consists of 14 residues. The sample comes from a study of monozygotic twins with inflammatory bowel disease. V gene TRBV29-1 combines with J gene TRBJ2-4; TCRdb names TRBD1, which stays unverified in the absence of DNA. Sequencing input: blood. This TCR came from a human donor with ulcerative colitis or Crohn's disease, or a healthy co-twin of an affected twin (not recorded which). CDR3 sequence reads: CSLGGPIAKNIQYF.